This TCR beta chain was recorded in a study of cytomegalovirus exposure and HLA in healthy donors. Notes on the study in general: CMV serostatus was the only recorded immune exposure for donors. It was reported that the classifier diagnosed cytomegalovirus status with high specificity and sensitivity in both the original and validation cohorts. Common viral pathogens (according to a later analysis) appeared linked to several of the most significant clusters. Exclusion as indistinguishable affected some V segments, including TRBV6-2 and TRBV6-3.

The CDR3 loop spans 15 amino acids. After removal of 5 bases from V and 3 bases from J, the junction contained 9 bases not matched to a gene. Germline CDR1 and CDR2: WNHNN and SYGVQD (reference sequence). This PCR relied on a set of 60 Vbeta primers and 13 Jbeta primers. Profiling relied on immunoSEQ multiplex PCR, and the TCRdb table lists in-frame clones only, not all of them. The sample holds about 190,000 clones, 75% to 90% seen once. Worth noting for this clone: Its cognate antigen is unknown.

This receptor was identified in a man aged 35 to 55 in good health and CMV-seropositive. The sequenced sample was PBMCs. The gene calls are TRBV10-1 and TRBJ1-2; 7 nucleotides align to TRBD1. CDR3 DNA: TGCGCCAGCAGTAACACCAGGGGGGATGACTATGGCTACACCTTC. It yields the protein CASSNTRGDDYGYTF.